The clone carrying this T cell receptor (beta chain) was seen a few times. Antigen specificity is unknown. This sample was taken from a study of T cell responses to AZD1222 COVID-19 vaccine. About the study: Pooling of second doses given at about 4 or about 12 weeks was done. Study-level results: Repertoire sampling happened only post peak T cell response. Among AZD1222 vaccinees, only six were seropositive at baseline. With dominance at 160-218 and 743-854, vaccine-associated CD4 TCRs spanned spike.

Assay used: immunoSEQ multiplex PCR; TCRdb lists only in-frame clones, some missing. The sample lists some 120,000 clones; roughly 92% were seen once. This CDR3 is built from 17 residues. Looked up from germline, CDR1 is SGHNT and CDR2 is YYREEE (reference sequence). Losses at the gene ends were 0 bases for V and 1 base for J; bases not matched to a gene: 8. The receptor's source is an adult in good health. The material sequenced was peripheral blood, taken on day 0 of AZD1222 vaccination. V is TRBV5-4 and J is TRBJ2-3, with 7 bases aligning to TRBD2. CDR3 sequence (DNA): TGTGCCAGCAGCTTGGCGTCGTGGGGGGGAGGCACAGATACGCAGTATTTT. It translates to CASSLASWGGGTDTQYF.